There are a few counts of the clone carrying this TCR beta chain. Its antigen is not identified. The sample is drawn from a study of beta chain features in type 1 diabetes. As for the study in general: All samples together contributed 100 million to 120 million sorted cells for examination.

Expressed TCRB transcripts got sequenced, as all isolated RNA was reverse transcribed. Measured with immunoSEQ multiplex PCR; TCRdb has only the in-frame clones, and not every one. The repertoire includes hundreds of thousands of clones, 13% of them detected once, and roughly 0.022% sits in the top ten. Findings and caveats of the study: Type 1 diabetes patients had TCRB CDR3s that were shorter (moderately but significantly so) in all four CD4+ subsets. For patients, the naive, central memory and Treg TCRB repertoires appeared more alike than for healthy donors.

J lost 6 bases, V lost 6 bases, and 13 bases had no gene match. Germline CDR1 reads SQVTM; CDR2 reads ANQGSEA. The CDR3 is 14 amino acids. The TCR comes from a man aged 18 to 35 with type 1 diabetes. The rearrangement links TRBV29-1 to TRBJ1-2, with 7 bases that match TRBD1. Sequencing input: naive CD4+ T cells from blood. The DNA for the CDR3 is TGCAGCGTCGTCCCCCGTCCAGGGGGGGATGGCTACACCTTC. Translating gives CSVVPRPGGDGYTF.